These T cell receptor beta chains were read from a single sample in a study of T cell changes during pregnancy in multiple sclerosis. The repertoire was sequenced with immunoSEQ multiplex PCR; TCRdb's copy has only in-frame clones and lacks some. This table holds roughly 23,000 clones, 86% found once. The sample consisted of CD4+ T cells from peripheral blood mononuclear cells, taken in the first trimester of pregnancy. The receptors here all came from a female donor in good health, enrolled as a control in a pregnancy study. Both conserved end residues are part of each CDR3. A D gene is named only where the DNA matches it firmly. The size of a clone is reported for some rows only, either as once, few or many, or as a class for expanded clones.

clone_size: NA
v_call: TRBV9
j_call: TRBJ1-6
d_call: NA
cdr3_nt: TGTGCCAGCAGCGTGCGACAGGAAAGGTCACCCCTCCACTTT
cdr3_aa: CASSVRQERSPLHF

clone_size: NA
v_call: TRBV6-5
j_call: TRBJ1-1
d_call: TRBD1
cdr3_nt: TGTGCCAGCAGTTACCCCGCCCGGACAGGGAAAACTGAAGCTTTCTTT
cdr3_aa: CASSYPARTGKTEAFF

clone_size: NA
v_call: TRBV7-6
j_call: TRBJ2-1
d_call: NA
cdr3_nt: TGTGCCAGCAGCTCCACGGTTACCTACAATGAGCAGTTCTTC
cdr3_aa: CASSSTVTYNEQFF

clone_size: NA
v_call: TRBV27
j_call: TRBJ2-7
d_call: TRBD2
cdr3_nt: TGTGCCAGCAGTTTTGGCGCTAGCGGGAGGGCCACTTACGAGCAGTACTTC
cdr3_aa: CASSFGASGRATYEQYF

clone_size: NA
v_call: TRBV18
j_call: TRBJ1-4
d_call: NA
cdr3_nt: TGTGCCAGCTCAGAGCCCAGGGAATCTAGCGAACTGTTTTTT
cdr3_aa: CASSEPRESSELFF

clone_size: large
v_call: TRBV9
j_call: TRBJ1-1
d_call: NA
cdr3_nt: TGTGCCAGCAGCGTAGAACAGGCCAACACTGAAGCTTTCTTT
cdr3_aa: CASSVEQANTEAFF

clone_size: NA
v_call: TRBV15
j_call: TRBJ2-7
d_call: NA
cdr3_nt: TGTGCCACCAGCAGAGAAGGGGTAGTAGGCTCGGGCGAGCAGTACTTC
cdr3_aa: CATSREGVVGSGEQYF

clone_size: NA
v_call: TRBV6-6
j_call: TRBJ1-4
d_call: NA
cdr3_nt: TGTGCCAGCAGTTACTCAAGGGGGAATGAAAAACTGTTTTTT
cdr3_aa: CASSYSRGNEKLFF

clone_size: NA
v_call: TRBV5-1
j_call: TRBJ2-1
d_call: TRBD2
cdr3_nt: TGCGCCAGCAGCCTCGTGGGGACTAGCCTCGGTGCAGAGCAGTTCTTC
cdr3_aa: CASSLVGTSLGAEQFF

clone_size: few
v_call: TRBV5-4
j_call: TRBJ1-1
d_call: NA
cdr3_nt: TGTGCCAGCAGCTTGGAGAGAGGGTCGAACACTGAAGCTTTCTTT
cdr3_aa: CASSLERGSNTEAFF

clone_size: NA
v_call: TRBV4-3
j_call: TRBJ1-2
d_call: TRBD1
cdr3_nt: TGCGCCAGCAGCCAAGGACAGGGGGCGGATGGCTACACCTTC
cdr3_aa: CASSQGQGADGYTF

clone_size: NA
v_call: TRBV19
j_call: TRBJ2-7
d_call: TRBD1
cdr3_nt: TGTGCCAGTAGATTACAGGGGTCCTACGAGCAGTACTTC
cdr3_aa: CASRLQGSYEQYF

clone_size: NA
v_call: TRBV5-4
j_call: TRBJ1-2
d_call: NA
cdr3_nt: TGTGCCAGCAGCCCGGACCTTAGAGGGGGCTACACCTTC
cdr3_aa: CASSPDLRGGYTF

clone_size: NA
v_call: TRBV5-6
j_call: TRBJ1-1
d_call: NA
cdr3_nt: TGTGCCAGCGGGGGGTTTACTGAAGCTTTCTTT
cdr3_aa: CASGGFTEAFF

clone_size: NA
v_call: TRBV19
j_call: TRBJ2-3
d_call: NA
cdr3_nt: TGTGCCAGTAGACACCGGGAGTCCTCCCCCCTCACAGATACGCAGTATTTT
cdr3_aa: CASRHRESSPLTDTQYF

clone_size: NA
v_call: TRBV28
j_call: TRBJ2-3
d_call: TRBD2
cdr3_nt: TGTGCCAGCCGCGGGACTAGCGGTTTTTTGCGGTCAGATACGCAGTATTTT
cdr3_aa: CASRGTSGFLRSDTQYF

clone_size: once
v_call: TRBV5-1
j_call: TRBJ2-4
d_call: TRBD1
cdr3_nt: TGCGCCAGCAGCGTCCAGACAGGGGCCAAAAACATTCAGTACTTC
cdr3_aa: CASSVQTGAKNIQYF

clone_size: NA
v_call: TRBV2
j_call: TRBJ1-5
d_call: TRBD1
cdr3_nt: TGTGCCAGTAGGAGGGACAGGGTTCAGCCCCAGCATTTT
cdr3_aa: CASRRDRVQPQHF

clone_size: NA
v_call: TRBV14
j_call: TRBJ2-7
d_call: TRBD2
cdr3_nt: TGTGCCAGCAGCCTCGGGGGGACCCTCTCCTACGAGCAGTACTTC
cdr3_aa: CASSLGGTLSYEQYF

clone_size: NA
v_call: TRBV19
j_call: TRBJ2-2
d_call: NA
cdr3_nt: TGTGCCAGTAGTATAGCAGGGTGGACCGGGGAGCTGTTTTTT
cdr3_aa: CASSIAGWTGELFF

clone_size: NA
v_call: TRBV7-9
j_call: TRBJ1-3
d_call: TRBD1
cdr3_nt: TGTGCCAGCAGGGATGGACAGGCGTCTGGAAACACCATATATTTT
cdr3_aa: CASRDGQASGNTIYF

clone_size: NA
v_call: TRBV4-3
j_call: TRBJ2-2
d_call: TRBD2
cdr3_nt: TGCGCCAGCAGCCAAGCGGCCAGCGGGGGGGACGGGGAGCTGTTTTTT
cdr3_aa: CASSQAASGGDGELFF

clone_size: NA
v_call: TRBV27
j_call: TRBJ1-5
d_call: NA
cdr3_nt: TGTGCCAGCAGGGACCCGGCGGGGCAGCCCCAGCATTTT
cdr3_aa: CASRDPAGQPQHF

clone_size: NA
v_call: TRBV7-8
j_call: TRBJ1-2
d_call: TRBD1
cdr3_nt: TGTGCCAGCAGCTTAACAGGGGGACCTAACTATGGCTACACCTTC
cdr3_aa: CASSLTGGPNYGYTF

clone_size: NA
v_call: TRBV10-2
j_call: TRBJ2-7
d_call: TRBD1
cdr3_nt: TGCGCCAGCAACGGACAGGGGCGGACCTACGAGCAGTACTTC
cdr3_aa: CASNGQGRTYEQYF

clone_size: NA
v_call: TRBV4-3
j_call: TRBJ1-1
d_call: NA
cdr3_nt: TGCGCCAGCAGCCCAGACTATATGAACACTGAAGCTTTCTTT
cdr3_aa: CASSPDYMNTEAFF

clone_size: NA
v_call: TRBV28
j_call: TRBJ2-3
d_call: TRBD2
cdr3_nt: TGTGCCAGCAGCTCACTAGCGGGGGGGCGCTATACGCAGTATTTT
cdr3_aa: CASSSLAGGRYTQYF

clone_size: NA
v_call: TRBV19
j_call: TRBJ2-3
d_call: TRBD2
cdr3_nt: TGTGCCAGTAGCCCACTAGCGGGGCGCACAGATACGCAGTATTTT
cdr3_aa: CASSPLAGRTDTQYF

clone_size: NA
v_call: TRBV5-1
j_call: TRBJ2-6
d_call: NA
cdr3_nt: TGCGCCACCACAGACGCCACCTCTGGGGCCAACGTCCTGACTTTC
cdr3_aa: CATTDATSGANVLTF

clone_size: NA
v_call: TRBV12-5
j_call: TRBJ2-3
d_call: NA
cdr3_nt: TGTGCTAGTGGTTTTTTTTCCCCCCTGGCGGGGGCCACGACAGATACGCAGTATTTT
cdr3_aa: CASGFFSPLAGATTDTQYF

clone_size: NA
v_call: TRBV29-1
j_call: TRBJ2-5
d_call: NA
cdr3_nt: TGCAGCGCTGGATGGGAGGAGACCCAGTACTTC
cdr3_aa: CSAGWEETQYF

clone_size: once
v_call: TRBV5-1
j_call: TRBJ2-5
d_call: NA
cdr3_nt: TGCGCCAGCAGCGTGGGACCCGCGGGGGAGACCCAGTACTTC
cdr3_aa: CASSVGPAGETQYF

clone_size: NA
v_call: TRBV5-1
j_call: TRBJ2-7
d_call: NA
cdr3_nt: TGCGCCAGCAGCTTGGTTGAGGCGGAGTACGAGCAGTACTTC
cdr3_aa: CASSLVEAEYEQYF

clone_size: NA
v_call: TRBV6-6
j_call: TRBJ2-3
d_call: NA
cdr3_nt: TGTGCCAGCAGGGACGGAGGGCAGGTAGATACGCAGTATTTT
cdr3_aa: CASRDGGQVDTQYF

clone_size: NA
v_call: TRBV7-2
j_call: TRBJ2-7
d_call: TRBD2
cdr3_nt: TGTGCCAGCAGCTCGACTAGCGGGAGCACCGAGCAGTACTTC
cdr3_aa: CASSSTSGSTEQYF

clone_size: NA
v_call: TRBV7-3
j_call: TRBJ2-1
d_call: TRBD2
cdr3_nt: TGTGCCAGCAGCCCTCTGGCGGGAGGTCCCTACGGAGAGCAGTTCTTC
cdr3_aa: CASSPLAGGPYGEQFF

clone_size: NA
v_call: TRBV7-9
j_call: TRBJ1-6
d_call: NA
cdr3_nt: TGTGCCAGCAGCTTAAATTCCGCGGATAATTCACCCCTCCACTTT
cdr3_aa: CASSLNSADNSPLHF

clone_size: NA
v_call: TRBV18
j_call: TRBJ1-2
d_call: NA
cdr3_nt: TGTGCCAGCTCACCACGGACAGAAGCTTATGGCTACACCTTC
cdr3_aa: CASSPRTEAYGYTF

clone_size: NA
v_call: TRBV4-3
j_call: TRBJ2-1
d_call: NA
cdr3_nt: TGCGCCAGCAGCCAAACCGAGGGACTGGAGCAGTTCTTC
cdr3_aa: CASSQTEGLEQFF

clone_size: NA
v_call: TRBV30
j_call: TRBJ1-1
d_call: NA
cdr3_nt: TGTGCCTGGAGTTCCCCGGCGGGGGCAGTGAGGATGACAATTGTAGCTTTCTTT
cdr3_aa: CAWSSPAGAVRMTIVAFF

clone_size: NA
v_call: TRBV11-2
j_call: TRBJ1-1
d_call: NA
cdr3_nt: TGTGCCAGCAGCTTAGACAGGGCAGGTGAAGCTTTCTTT
cdr3_aa: CASSLDRAGEAFF